Here is one T cell receptor beta chain with its context. Primers used in a second PCR of about 6 to 11 cycles were a sample-barcoded 5' primer and a J-beta primer mix. TCRdb re-analysed the 5' RACE reads in MiXCR, keeping a single row per CDR3 protein. The repertoire consists of under 800,000 distinct CDR3 sequences, with around 21% occurring once and the leading ten covering 3.5% to 4%. The data were obtained in a study of blood T cells in healthy people across ages. CDR1 and CDR2 from the germline V gene are SGHNT and YYREEE (reference sequence). The CDR3 runs to 17 residues. J gave up 1 base and V 4 bases, and 7 bases lay outside the gene matches.

Specimen: blood. The chain carries TRBV5-4 and TRBJ2-5; 13 bases agree with TRBD2. The receptor's source is a man in his 70s in good health. The CDR3 loop reads CASSPGTSGNLQETQYF. CDR3 nucleotides: TGTGCCAGCAGCCCAGGGACTAGCGGGAACCTCCAAGAGACCCAGTACTTC.